This T cell receptor (beta chain) was sequenced during a study of OX40 agonist ivuxolimab in advanced cancers. The overall study: Ivuxolimab, an agonistic anti-OX40 (CD134) antibody, was given to patients. Findings and caveats of the study: Clonal expansion was seen in CD4+ and CD8+ blood T cells by week 6 at 0.1 to 3.0 mg/kg. Normalized expansion of T-cell clones was also low for some nonresponders. CD8+ T cells showed, on average, more clonal expansion than CD4+ cells.

Using immunoSEQ multiplex PCR, the repertoire was profiled, and TCRdb retains in-frame clones only, with some absent. The sample lists over 70,000 clones; under 80% were seen once. In regard to this clone: The antigen is unknown.

Trimming shortened V by 3 bases and J by 2 bases, and 12 bases separated the two germline ends. This CDR3 is 14 amino acids long. Germline CDR1 and CDR2: SGHNT and YYREEE (reference sequence). Specimen: CD4+ or CD8+ T cells sorted from blood, collected in a trial of the OX40 agonist ivuxolimab. The TCR comes from an adult with an advanced solid tumor such as melanoma, head and neck, liver or kidney cancer. The chain has TRBV5-4 and TRBJ2-7; D unresolved. CDR3 nucleotides: TGTGCCAGCAGCTCGGGTTTTGGGGCCTACGAGCAGTACTTC. It is translated as CASSSGFGAYEQYF. The entire variable domain, with the rest obtained from reference TRBV5-4 and TRBJ2-7, is as follows: ETGVTQSPTHLIKTRGQQVTLRCSSQSGHNTVSWYQQALGQGPQFIFQYYREEENGRGNFPPRFSGLQFPNYSSELNVNALELDDSALYLCASSSGFGAYEQYFGPGTRLTVT.